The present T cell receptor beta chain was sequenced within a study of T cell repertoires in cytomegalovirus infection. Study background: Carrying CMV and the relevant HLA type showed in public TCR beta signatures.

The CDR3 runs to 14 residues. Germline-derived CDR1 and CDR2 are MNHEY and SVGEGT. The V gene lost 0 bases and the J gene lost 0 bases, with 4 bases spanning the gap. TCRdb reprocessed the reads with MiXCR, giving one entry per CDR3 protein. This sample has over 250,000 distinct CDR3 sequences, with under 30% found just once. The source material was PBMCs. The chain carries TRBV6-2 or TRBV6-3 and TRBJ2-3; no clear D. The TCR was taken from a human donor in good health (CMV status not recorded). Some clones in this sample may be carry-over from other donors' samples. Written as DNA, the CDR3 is TGTGCCAGCAGTTACTCCGAGAGCACAGATACGCAGTATTTT. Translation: CASSYSESTDTQYF.